Below, 18 T cell receptor beta chains from the same sample are listed, as sequenced in a study of metastatic and nonmetastatic thyroid tumors. TCRdb re-called clones from the PCR reads using MiXCR. The table lists tens of thousands of clones, 20% to 25% of them singletons. Each patient went into thyroid surgery without having received any treatment. The specimen was adjacent normal tissue. The receptor source for this set is a female donor with papillary thyroid cancer or a benign thyroid nodule (not recorded which). Some clones in this sample may be carry-over from other donors' samples.

With regard to this clone: Being one base from a much bigger clone, this may be a read error. The chain couples TRBV27 to TRBJ2-3, with TRBD1 identical over 7 bases. After removal of 5 bases from V and 1 base from J, the junction contained 3 bases not matched to a gene. The CDR3 loop spans 14 amino acids. CDR1 and CDR2 from the germline V gene are MNHEY and SMNVEV (reference sequence). The CDR3 nucleotides are TGTGCCAGCAGTCCGGGACAGCGCACAGATACGCAGTATTTT. Translation gives CASSPGQRTDTQYF.

This clone occurred many times. The chain employs TRBV10-3 and TRBJ1-1; no clear D gene. There are 14 residues in the CDR3. Looked up from germline, CDR1 is ENHRY and CDR2 is SYGVKD. The V gene lost 7 bases and the J gene lost 1 base, with 13 bases spanning the gap. The CDR3 reads CAITPQSQNTEAFF. The CDR3 nucleotides read TGTGCCATCACCCCACAGTCTCAGAACACTGAAGCTTTCTTT.

In its sample, this clone was seen many times. This chain links TRBV12-3 or TRBV12-4 with TRBJ1-1; perhaps TRBD1 as D (6 bases). This CDR3 has 14 amino acids. V was pared by 6 bases and J by 1 base, with 12 bases between. CDR3 nucleotide sequence: TGTGCCAGCAGGAGGGACACCACGAACACTGAAGCTTTCTTT. Amino acids: CASRRDTTNTEAFF.

This clone is categorized as medium-sized (0.01 to 0.1%). This chain uses TRBV6-1 with TRBJ1-2; no definite D call. Deletions cut 6 bases from V and 2 bases from J, with 10 bases between. CDR3 size: 13 residues. Looked up from germline, CDR1 is MNHNS and CDR2 is SASEGT. The CDR3 protein is CASSYLENYGYTF. The CDR3 nucleotides read TGTGCCAGCAGCTACCTGGAAAACTATGGCTACACCTTC.

This clone has only a few counts. The CDR3 does not close with the conserved phenylalanine or tryptophan, likely indicating a read error. The chain recombines TRBV24-1 with TRBJ1-2; D ambiguous. This CDR3 region has 13 residues. CDR1 is KGHDR and CDR2 is SFDVKD in the germline V gene. V lost 5 bases, J lost 4 bases, and 10 bases lay in between. The CDR3 nucleotides are TGTGCCACCAGTGCCGGGAGGACCTATGGCTACACCCTC. Translating it yields CATSAGRTYGYTL.

This clone has at least ten counts. A junction boundary mismatches the germline segment, possibly from a read error. The chain is built from TRBV7-8 and TRBJ2-1; D gene uncertain. The CDR3 sequence is 14 residues long. Per the germline V gene, CDR1 is SGHVS and CDR2 is FQNEAQ. The CDR3 region is CTSSPRISMNEQFF. CDR3 DNA sequence: TGTACCAGCAGCCCCCGTATTAGCATGAATGAGCAGTTCTTC.

Only a few counts were recorded for this clone. This rearrangement joins TRBV28 to TRBJ1-3; perhaps TRBD1 as D (5 bases). This CDR3 contains 12 residues. The germline V gene encodes CDR1 MDHEN and CDR2 SYDVKM. Trimming cost V 7 bases and J 13 bases, with 17 bases left between them. For the CDR3, the DNA is TGTGCCAGCAACACGGGGGTAGGGAAGATATATTTT. Translated: CASNTGVGKIYF.

Note on this clone: Compared with germline, one end of the junction differs, possibly owing to a read error. The V and J genes are TRBV20-1 and TRBJ2-3; D is unresolved. There are 14 residues in the CDR3. CDR1 DFQATT and CDR2 SNEGSKA come from the germline V gene (reference sequence). The CDR3 DNA reads TGCAGTGCTAAGGCTAGTGGTAGCACATATACGCAGTATTTT. Encoded protein: CSAKASGSTYTQYF.

The V call is TRBV11-2, the J call TRBJ2-1; a possible D gene is TRBD1 (6 bases). The V end was cut by 3 bases, the J end by 4 bases, with 16 bases between. CDR1 and CDR2 (germline): SGHAT, FQNNGV. This CDR3 is 16 amino acids long. CDR3 DNA: TGTGCCAGCAGCTTTTTGCCCGGACAGTGTTACAATGAGCAGTTCTTC. It specifies CASSFLPGQCYNEQFF.

On this clone itself: At one of its ends the junction is not consistent with the germline gene, which may arise from a read error. V usage is TRBV27 and J usage is TRBJ2-7; no firm D call. Germline V gene lookup returns CDR1 MNHEY and CDR2 SMNVEV (reference sequence). This CDR3 is built from 14 residues. CDR3 DNA: TGTGGCAGCAGTTTCCGATACAGCTCCTACGAGCAGTACTTC. Translation: CGSSFRYSSYEQYF.

This clone was picked up a small number of times. The genes are TRBV28 and TRBJ1-5; 9 nucleotides line up with TRBD1. Germline CDR1 and CDR2: MDHEN and SYDVKM. V lost 5 bases to trimming and J lost 6 bases; unmatched junction nucleotides: 8. The CDR3 is 15 amino acids. CDR3 residues: CASSIQGAIPQPQHF. The CDR3 DNA reads TGTGCCAGCAGTATACAGGGGGCAATCCCTCAGCCCCAGCATTTT. The full variable domain, with the rest looked up from reference TRBV28 and TRBJ1-5, is DVKVTQSSRYLVKRTGEKVFLECVQDMDHENMFWYRQDPGLGLRLIYFSYDVKMKEKGDIPEGYSVSREKKERFSLILESASTNQTSMYLCASSIQGAIPQPQHFGDGTRLSIL.

This clone was seen many times. The V and J genes are TRBV28 and TRBJ1-4; no definite D call. The V gene's germline CDR1 is MDHEN and CDR2 SYDVKM. There are 16 residues in the CDR3. Between the trimmed V and J ends, which lost 7 bases and 4 bases, there was a span of 19 bases. Here the CDR3 reads CASIPTLTDGNEKLFF. CDR3 DNA sequence: TGTGCCAGCATTCCAACTCTTACAGACGGTAATGAAAAACTGTTTTTT.

This sequence joins TRBV19 and TRBJ1-5; TRBD1 might be the D (6 bases). Looked up from germline, CDR1 is LNHDA and CDR2 is SQIVND (reference sequence). This CDR3 contains 16 residues. V gave up 3 bases and J gave up 2 bases, with 14 bases separating them. As DNA, the CDR3 is TGTGCCAGTAGTATTCATGGGGGCGCTGGCAATCAGCCCCAGCATTTT. Its translation: CASSIHGGAGNQPQHF. Looking up the rest from reference TRBV19 and TRBJ1-5 gives the full variable domain: DGGITQSPKYLFRKEGQNVTLSCEQNLNHDAMYWYRQDPGQGLRLIYYSQIVNDFQKGDIAEGYSVSREKKESFPLTVTSAQKNPTAFYLCASSIHGGAGNQPQHFGDGTRLSIL.

This clone was observed many times. The genes are TRBV11-2 and TRBJ2-5; D gene unclear. Trimming cost V 3 bases and J 5 bases, with 19 bases left between them. The CDR3 consists of 16 residues. CDR1 is SGHAT, CDR2 FQNNGV, per germline. CDR3 protein: CASSLSKAPTRETQYF. Here the CDR3 DNA reads TGTGCCAGCAGCTTGTCCAAGGCCCCCACAAGGGAGACCCAGTACTTC.

Only a few counts were recorded for this clone. This chain links TRBV2 with TRBJ1-1; 9 positions agree with TRBD1. Per germline, CDR1 SNHLY and CDR2 FYNNEI. The CDR3 is made up of 13 amino acids. J gave up 5 bases and V 11 bases, and 9 bases lay outside the gene matches. The CDR3 DNA is TGTGCCGGACGGACAGGGGAGAAGACTGAAGCTTTCTTT. Its translation is CAGRTGEKTEAFF.

In this sample, this clone turned up many times. The V call is TRBV4-1, the J call TRBJ1-1; D perhaps matches TRBD1 (5 bases). The CDR3 covers 14 residues. Trimming removed 3 bases at V and 0 bases at J, with 8 bases between. Germline CDR1 is MGHRA and CDR2 is YSYEKL. CDR3 in DNA: TGCGCCAGCAGCCAGAGGGGTTTGAACACTGAAGCTTTCTTT. Protein: CASSQRGLNTEAFF.

This chain connects TRBV5-6 to TRBJ2-4; 7 bases fit TRBD2. After removal of 3 bases from V and 0 bases from J, the junction contained 9 bases not matched to a gene. CDR3 size: 17 residues. Germline V CDR1 and CDR2: SGHDT, YYEEEE. The CDR3 reads CASSWGGRPLAKNIQYF. The CDR3 DNA follows: TGTGCCAGCAGCTGGGGGGGAAGACCTTTAGCCAAAAACATTCAGTACTTC.

The chain is built from TRBV6-1 and TRBJ2-1; D possibly corresponds to TRBD2 (7 bases). CDR3 size: 15 residues. Trimming left V 6 bases short and J 7 bases short, with 19 bases between. From germline, CDR1 is MNHNS and CDR2 SASEGT. CDR3 in amino acids: CASSDGTLGGNEQFF. CDR3 sequence (DNA): TGTGCCAGCAGCGACGGGACACTGGGAGGGAATGAGCAGTTCTTC.